What follows are 8 T cell receptor beta chains derived from one specimen sequenced in a study of regulatory T cells in long-lasting Graves disease. The time point: newly diagnosed GD, antithyroid drugs for less than 3 months. The authors made the TCR library using RNA they extracted from PBMCs. Assembly of TCR beta libraries relied on iRepertoire HTBI primers together with Arm-PCR of CDR3 regions. One entry per CDR3 protein, called by TCRdb with MiXCR from the multiplex PCR reads. The sample contains hundreds of thousands of distinct CDR3 sequences, 15% to 20% of which appear only once. The sequencing used peripheral blood mononuclear cells (PBMCs), collected at new diagnosis, from a patient treated with antithyroid drugs. These receptors were obtained from a female donor with Graves disease.

This clonotype was counted once. The conserved phenylalanine or tryptophan is not found at the CDR3 terminus, so this likely reflects a read error. This chain connects TRBV4-1 to TRBJ2-5; D perhaps matches TRBD2 (5 bases). Per germline, CDR1 MGHRA and CDR2 YSYEKL. This CDR3 is 15 amino acids long. CDR3 protein: CASSQDQLDQDTQYC. The CDR3 nucleotides read TGCGCCAGCAGCCAAGATCAACTAGACCAAGACACCCAGTACTGC.

This clonotype came up once. V and J are TRBV12-3 or TRBV12-4 and TRBJ2-2; 8 bases are a match to TRBD2. V gave up 0 bases and J gave up 7 bases; unmatched junction bases: 10. The CDR3 extends over 17 amino acids. The CDR3 is CASSLAPSGTRFGELFF. CDR3 coding DNA: TGTGCCAGCAGTTTAGCCCCCTCCGGGACTAGGTTCGGGGAGCTGTTTTTT.

Worth noting for this clonotype: This probably arose from a read error, given a far larger clone one base away. The chain joins TRBV4-1 to TRBJ2-1; D gene unclear. The end of the DNA aligns better with TRBJ2-5, so the J call may be wrong. CDR1 and CDR2 from the germline V gene are MGHRA and YSYEKL. The length of the CDR3 is 16 residues. The CDR3 region has the DNA TGCGCCAGCGGCCAAGCTTGGTCTTTGGTCAACGAGACCCAGTACTTC. Its protein product is CASGQAWSLVNETQYF.

This clonotype has ten or more counts. This rearrangement joins TRBV30 to TRBJ1-2, with D possibly TRBD1 on 6 matching bases. The germline V gene has CDR1 GTSNPN and CDR2 SVGIG (reference sequence). The V end lost 4 bases, the J end lost 8 bases, and 20 bases lay between the germline ends. The CDR3 contains 14 residues. The CDR3 sequence: CAWIGDRSFGGYTF. The CDR3 nucleotides are TGTGCCTGGATAGGTGACAGGTCTTTTGGGGGCTACACCTTC.

V gene TRBV30 combines with J gene TRBJ1-4; the D gene is possibly TRBD1 (6 bases). Germline V CDR1 and CDR2: GTSNPN, SVGIG (reference sequence). The CDR3 spans 14 residues. V was pared by 4 bases and J by 5 bases, with 14 bases between. CDR3 DNA: TGTGCCTGGAATCGGGATCAGGGGAATGAAAAACTGTTTTTT. Its translation is CAWNRDQGNEKLFF.

This clonotype was detected only a few times. J is TRBJ2-7 and V is TRBV6-5; tentatively, D is TRBD1 (6 bases). V lost 0 bases, J lost 7 bases, and 10 bases lay in between. Per the germline V gene, CDR1 is MNHEY and CDR2 is SVGAGI. This CDR3 has 13 residues. This CDR3 is CASSYSGAREQYF. The CDR3 nucleotides read TGTGCCAGCAGTTACTCGGGGGCGAGGGAGCAGTACTTC.

The sample holds many counts of this clonotype. The gene calls are TRBV5-1 and TRBJ2-7; a weak D match, TRBD1 (6 bases). From germline, CDR1 is SGHRS and CDR2 YFSETQ. Trimming shortened V by 1 base and J by 5 bases, and 10 bases separated the two germline ends. The length of the CDR3 is 13 residues. The CDR3 reads CASSLIGQHEQYF. The CDR3 bases are TGCGCCAGCAGCTTGATCGGACAGCACGAGCAGTACTTC.

V usage is TRBV20-1 and J usage is TRBJ2-7, with 10 nucleotides matching TRBD1. Germline CDR1 DFQATT, CDR2 SNEGSKA (reference sequence). Losses at the gene ends were 5 bases for V and 1 base for J; bases not matched to a gene: 2. CDR3 length equals 13 residues. The CDR3 DNA follows: TGCAGTGCTGGACAGGGGGGTTCCTACGAGCAGTACTTC. It is translated as CSAGQGGSYEQYF.